These T cell receptor beta chains were read from a single sample in a study of naive and memory T cell subsets. TCRdb reprocessed the 5' RACE reads via MiXCR and lists one record per CDR3 protein. The sample lists 60,000 or so distinct CDR3 sequences, over 7% occurring once. The receptors here all came from a male donor in good health. Both conserved end residues are part of each CDR3. The D gene is left open where the match is weak. A clone size is listed for some rows: how often the clone was seen (once, few, many), or a class if it is expanded.

d_call j_call v_call clone_size cdr3_aa cdr3_nt
TRBD2 TRBJ2-1 TRBV11-3 NA CASSLVQIAGAYNEQFF TGTGCCAGCAGCTTAGTCCAAATAGCGGGGGCTTACAATGAGCAGTTCTTC
NA TRBJ1-3 TRBV6-2/TRBV6-3 many CASSYGTSGNTIYF TGTGCCAGCAGCTACGGAACCTCTGGAAACACCATATATTTT
TRBD2 TRBJ2-4 TRBV6-5 NA CASREREGSIQYF TGTGCCAGCAGGGAGCGGGAGGGCAGCATTCAGTACTTC
NA TRBJ1-1 TRBV20-1 NA CSARWLGRPIMNTEAFF TGCAGTGCTAGATGGCTGGGAAGGCCCATAATGAACACTGAAGCTTTCTTT
TRBD1 TRBJ2-1 TRBV20-1 few CSARDRGFFNEQFF TGCAGTGCTAGGGACAGGGGGTTTTTCAATGAGCAGTTCTTC
NA TRBJ2-1 TRBV27 many CASSERRPPLRNEQFF TGTGCCAGCAGTGAAAGGAGACCCCCGCTCCGAAATGAGCAGTTCTTC
TRBD2 TRBJ2-1 TRBV5-1 NA CASSLNGATSGNNEQFF TGCGCCAGCAGCTTGAATGGGGCGACTAGCGGAAACAATGAGCAGTTCTTC
TRBD2 TRBJ2-5 TRBV29-1 NA CSVVPSGRPQETQYF TGCAGCGTTGTTCCCAGCGGGAGACCACAAGAGACCCAGTACTTC
NA TRBJ1-2 TRBV19 few CASSIYSDSYGYTF TGTGCCAGTAGTATATATTCCGACAGCTATGGCTACACCTTC
NA TRBJ1-1 TRBV6-5 many CASRTPTGGPNTEAFF TGTGCCAGCAGGACCCCTACCGGGGGCCCTAACACTGAAGCTTTCTTT
TRBD2 TRBJ2-3 TRBV29-1 NA CSVRGLAKKSTDTQYF TGCAGCGTGCGAGGACTAGCCAAAAAAAGCACAGATACGCAGTATTTT
NA TRBJ1-1 TRBV5-5 many CASSLVLGNTEAFF TGTGCCAGCAGCTTGGTTCTCGGGAACACTGAAGCTTTCTTT
TRBD2 TRBJ2-5 TRBV20-1 many CSARDRAGGVRETQYF TGCAGTGCTAGAGATCGGGCCGGGGGGGTTAGAGAGACCCAGTACTTC
TRBD2 TRBJ2-1 TRBV7-2 many CASSKLRTSGSPSFF TGTGCCAGCAGTAAACTAAGGACTAGCGGGAGCCCGTCGTTCTTC
TRBD2 TRBJ2-7 TRBV12-5 many CASGPGTSYEQYF TGTGCTAGTGGCCCGGGGACTAGCTACGAGCAGTACTTC
NA TRBJ2-3 TRBV28 many CASSFLSRTDTQYF TGTGCCAGCAGTTTTTTATCGCGAACAGATACGCAGTATTTT
NA TRBJ1-4 TRBV29-1 many CSVRERVLLSGGAATNEKLFF TGCAGCGTTCGGGAAAGGGTATTGCTAAGCGGCGGGGCAGCAACTAATGAAAAACTGTTTTTT
NA TRBJ2-5 TRBV7-2 many CASSSNQETQYF TGTGCCAGCAGCTCCAACCAAGAGACCCAGTACTTC
NA TRBJ1-1 TRBV19 few CASSIPGDTEAFF TGTGCCAGTAGTATCCCCGGAGACACTGAAGCTTTCTTT
TRBD1 TRBJ1-1 TRBV6-1 NA CASSSGQGITEAFF TGTGCCAGCAGTTCCGGACAGGGGATAACTGAAGCTTTCTTT
NA TRBJ2-7 TRBV6-2/TRBV6-3 many CASTLAYSPTSGYF TGTGCCAGCACTTTAGCGTATTCTCCTACGAGCGGGTACTTC
TRBD2 TRBJ2-7 TRBV2 NA CASSLRLAGADEQYF TGTGCCAGCAGTCTACGGCTAGCGGGAGCCGACGAGCAGTACTTC
NA TRBJ1-1 TRBV11-2 NA CASKTTTDGRAFF TGTGCCAGCAAAACAACGACAGATGGTCGGGCTTTCTTT
NA TRBJ1-5 TRBV5-1 few CASSTTEFNQPQHF TGCGCCAGCAGCACGACGGAGTTTAATCAGCCCCAGCATTTT
NA TRBJ1-1 TRBV18 few CASSTGTNTEAFF TGTGCCAGCTCAACCGGGACGAACACTGAAGCTTTCTTT